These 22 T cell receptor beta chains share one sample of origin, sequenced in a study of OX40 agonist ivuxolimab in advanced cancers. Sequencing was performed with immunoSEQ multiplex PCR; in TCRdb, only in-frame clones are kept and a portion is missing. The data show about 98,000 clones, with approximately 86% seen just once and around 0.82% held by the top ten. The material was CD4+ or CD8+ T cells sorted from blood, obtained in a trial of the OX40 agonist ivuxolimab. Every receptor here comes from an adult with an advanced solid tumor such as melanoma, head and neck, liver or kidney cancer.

CDR3 sequence: CASSLDSRPRTDTQYF. The CDR3 nucleotides are TGTGCCAGCAGCTTAGACTCGCGCCCACGCACAGATACGCAGTATTTT. V is TRBV11-1 and J is TRBJ2-3; D is ambiguous. CDR1 and CDR2 (germline): SGHAT, FQDESV (reference sequence). V gave up 1 base and J gave up 1 base, with 12 bases separating them. The CDR3 length is 16 residues.

CDR3 nucleotide sequence: TGTGCCAGCCAGGGGCGGGAGGGGGGATACTATGGCTACACCTTC. It translates to CASQGREGGYYGYTF. This chain joins TRBV6-5 and TRBJ1-2, with D perhaps TRBD1 (6 bases). Trimming took off 8 bases at V and 3 bases at J, with 19 bases between the two ends. This CDR3 is 15 amino acids long. The germline V gene encodes CDR1 MNHEY and CDR2 SVGAGI.

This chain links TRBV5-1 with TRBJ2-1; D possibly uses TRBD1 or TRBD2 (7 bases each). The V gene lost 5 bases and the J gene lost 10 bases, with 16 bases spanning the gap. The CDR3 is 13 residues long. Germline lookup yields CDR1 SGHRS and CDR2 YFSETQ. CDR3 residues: CASRLGTAGEQFF. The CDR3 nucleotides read TGCGCCAGCAGACTGGGGACAGCGGGGGAGCAGTTCTTC.

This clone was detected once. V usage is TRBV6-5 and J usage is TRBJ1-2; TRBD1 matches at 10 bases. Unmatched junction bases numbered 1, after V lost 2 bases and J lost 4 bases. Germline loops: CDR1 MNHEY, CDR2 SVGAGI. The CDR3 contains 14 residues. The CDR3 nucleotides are TGTGCCAGCAGTTACGACAGGGGGCTCTATGGCTACACCTTC. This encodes CASSYDRGLYGYTF.

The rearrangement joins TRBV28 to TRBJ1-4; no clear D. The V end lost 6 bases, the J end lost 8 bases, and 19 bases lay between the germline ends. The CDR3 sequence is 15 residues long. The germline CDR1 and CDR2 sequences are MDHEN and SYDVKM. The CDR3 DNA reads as TGTGCCAGCAGAGGAAGGAGGAGTAGAGGGGAAAAACTGTTTTTT. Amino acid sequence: CASRGRRSRGEKLFF.

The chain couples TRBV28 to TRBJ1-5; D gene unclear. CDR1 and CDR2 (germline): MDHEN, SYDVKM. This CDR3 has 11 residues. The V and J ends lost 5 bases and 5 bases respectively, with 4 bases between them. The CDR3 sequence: CASSTDQPQHF. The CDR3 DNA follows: TGTGCCAGCAGTACCGATCAGCCCCAGCATTTT. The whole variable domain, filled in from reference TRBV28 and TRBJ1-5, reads DVKVTQSSRYLVKRTGEKVFLECVQDMDHENMFWYRQDPGLGLRLIYFSYDVKMKEKGDIPEGYSVSREKKERFSLILESASTNQTSMYLCASSTDQPQHFGDGTRLSIL.

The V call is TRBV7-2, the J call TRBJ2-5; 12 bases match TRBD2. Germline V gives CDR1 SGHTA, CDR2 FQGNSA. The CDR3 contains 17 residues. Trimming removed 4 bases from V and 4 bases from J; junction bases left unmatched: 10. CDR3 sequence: CASSSALVLAGGETQYF. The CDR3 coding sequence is TGTGCCAGCAGCTCTGCCCTCGTACTAGCGGGAGGAGAGACCCAGTACTTC.

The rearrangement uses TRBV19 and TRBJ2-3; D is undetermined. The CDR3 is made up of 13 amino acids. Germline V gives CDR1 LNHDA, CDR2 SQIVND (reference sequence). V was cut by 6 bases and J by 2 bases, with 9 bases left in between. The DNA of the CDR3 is TGTGCCAGTAGCCCCGTATCCACAGATACGCAGTATTTT. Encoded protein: CASSPVSTDTQYF.

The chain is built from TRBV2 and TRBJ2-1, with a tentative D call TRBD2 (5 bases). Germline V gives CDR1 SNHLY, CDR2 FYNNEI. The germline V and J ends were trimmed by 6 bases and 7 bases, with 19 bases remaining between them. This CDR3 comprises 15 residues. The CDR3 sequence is CASRVSRSEGNEQFF. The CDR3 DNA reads TGTGCCAGCAGGGTTAGCAGGAGCGAGGGTAATGAGCAGTTCTTC.

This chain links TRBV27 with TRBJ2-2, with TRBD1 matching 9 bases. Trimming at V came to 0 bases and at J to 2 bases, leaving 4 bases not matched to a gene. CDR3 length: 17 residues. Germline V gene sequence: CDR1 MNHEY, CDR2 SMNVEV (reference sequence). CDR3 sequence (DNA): TGTGCCAGCAGTTTATCGGGGGGACAGGGAAACACCGGGGAGCTGTTTTTT. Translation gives CASSLSGGQGNTGELFF.

CDR3 in amino acids: CARMMRPLSVYEQYV. CDR3 DNA: TGTGCCAGAATGATGCGACCCTTGTCGGTCTACGAGCAGTACGTC. The chain has TRBV5-3 and TRBJ2-7, with unresolved D. TRBV5-3 is flagged as an ORF with uncertain function. V lost 6 bases to trimming and J lost 3 bases, with 19 bases between them. This CDR3 comprises 15 residues.

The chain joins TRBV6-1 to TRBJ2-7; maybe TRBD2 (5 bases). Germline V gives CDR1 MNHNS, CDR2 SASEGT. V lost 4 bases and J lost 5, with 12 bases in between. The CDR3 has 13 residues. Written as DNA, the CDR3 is TGTGCCAGCAGTGGGGAGTCCCTTCACGAGCAGTACTTC. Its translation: CASSGESLHEQYF.

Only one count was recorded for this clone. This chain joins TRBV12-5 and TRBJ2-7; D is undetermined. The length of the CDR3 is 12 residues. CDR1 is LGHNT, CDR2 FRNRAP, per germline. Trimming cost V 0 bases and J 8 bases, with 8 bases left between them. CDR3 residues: CASGLVRPQQYV. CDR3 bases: TGTGCTAGTGGTTTGGTACGGCCCCAGCAGTACGTC.

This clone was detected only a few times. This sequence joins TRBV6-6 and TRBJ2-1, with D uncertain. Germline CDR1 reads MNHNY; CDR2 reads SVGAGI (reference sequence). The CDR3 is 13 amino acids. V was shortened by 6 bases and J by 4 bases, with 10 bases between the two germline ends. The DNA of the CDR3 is TGTGCCAGCAGCCGGGCACAGTACAATGAGCAGTTCTTC. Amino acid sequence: CASSRAQYNEQFF.

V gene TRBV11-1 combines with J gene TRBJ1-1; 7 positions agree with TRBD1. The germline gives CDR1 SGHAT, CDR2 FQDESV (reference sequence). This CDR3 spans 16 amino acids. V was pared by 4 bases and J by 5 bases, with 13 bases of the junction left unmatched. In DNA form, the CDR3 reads TGTGCCAGCAGCTCGGGTGGACAGGCCGGAAAGACTGAAGCTTTCTTT. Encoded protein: CASSSGGQAGKTEAFF.

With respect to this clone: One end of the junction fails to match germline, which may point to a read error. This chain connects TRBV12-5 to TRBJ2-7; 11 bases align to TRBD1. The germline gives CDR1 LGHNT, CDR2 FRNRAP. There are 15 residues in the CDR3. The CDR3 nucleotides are TGTGCTAGTGCTTTGGGGACAGGGGGCTCCTACGAGCAGTACTTC. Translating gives CASALGTGGSYEQYF.

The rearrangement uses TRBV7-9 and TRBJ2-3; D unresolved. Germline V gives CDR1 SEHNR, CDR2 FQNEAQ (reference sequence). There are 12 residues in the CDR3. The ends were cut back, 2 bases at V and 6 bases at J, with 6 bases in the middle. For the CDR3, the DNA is TGTGCCAGCAGCTTAAGTTCGGATACGCAGTATTTT. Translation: CASSLSSDTQYF.

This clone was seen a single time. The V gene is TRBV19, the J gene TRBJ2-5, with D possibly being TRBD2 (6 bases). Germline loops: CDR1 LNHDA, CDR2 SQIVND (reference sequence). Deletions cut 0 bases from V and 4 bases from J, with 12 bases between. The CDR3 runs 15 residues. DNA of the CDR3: TGTGCCAGTAGTATAGATCGGACTACGCGAGAGACCCAGTACTTC. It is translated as CASSIDRTTRETQYF.

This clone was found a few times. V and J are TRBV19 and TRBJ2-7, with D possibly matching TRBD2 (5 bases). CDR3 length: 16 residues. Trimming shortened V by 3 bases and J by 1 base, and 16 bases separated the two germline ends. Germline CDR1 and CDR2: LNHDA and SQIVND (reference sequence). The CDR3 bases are TGTGCCAGTAGTATGTCAGGACTCAATCCTTCCTACGAGCAGTACTTC. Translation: CASSMSGLNPSYEQYF.

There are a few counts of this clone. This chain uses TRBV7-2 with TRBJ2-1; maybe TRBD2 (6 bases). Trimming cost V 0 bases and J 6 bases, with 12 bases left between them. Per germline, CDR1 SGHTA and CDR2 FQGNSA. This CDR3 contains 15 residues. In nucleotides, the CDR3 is TGTGCCAGCAGCTTAGCGCTGATGGGAGGCAATGAGCAGTTCTTC. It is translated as CASSLALMGGNEQFF.

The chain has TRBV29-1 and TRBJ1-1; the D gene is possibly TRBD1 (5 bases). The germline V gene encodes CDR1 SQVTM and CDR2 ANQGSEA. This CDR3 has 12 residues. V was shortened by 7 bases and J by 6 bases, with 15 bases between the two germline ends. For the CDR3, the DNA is TGCAGCGCGACAGACGAACGGGCTGAAGCTTTCTTT. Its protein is CSATDERAEAFF.

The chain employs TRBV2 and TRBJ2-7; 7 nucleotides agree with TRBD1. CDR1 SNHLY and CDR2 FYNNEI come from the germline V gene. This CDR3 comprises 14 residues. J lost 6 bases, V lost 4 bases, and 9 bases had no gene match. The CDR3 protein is CASSVVTGMGEQYF. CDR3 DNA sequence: TGTGCCAGCAGTGTAGTGACAGGGATGGGCGAGCAGTACTTC.